The 10 T cell receptor beta chains below come from one sample, sequenced in a study of T cell responses to AZD1222 COVID-19 vaccine. The repertoire was sequenced with immunoSEQ multiplex PCR; TCRdb's copy has only in-frame clones and lacks some. The table records tens of thousands of clones, almost 90% of them present only once. The specimen was peripheral blood, collected on day 0 of AZD1222 vaccination. The receptors derive from an adult in good health.

The chain is built from TRBV7-9 and TRBJ2-3; maybe TRBD2 (6 bases). V lost 5 bases to trimming and J lost 3 bases, with 21 bases between them. Per germline, CDR1 SEHNR and CDR2 FQNEAQ (reference sequence). CDR3 size: 17 residues. CDR3 loop: CASSPRGTSRETDTQYF. The CDR3 DNA follows: TGTGCCAGCAGCCCTAGAGGGACTTCGCGGGAAACAGATACGCAGTATTTT.

J is TRBJ1-2 and V is TRBV3-1 (or the pseudogene TRBV3-2), with D possibly matching TRBD1 (6 bases). V was trimmed by 1 base and J by 5 bases, leaving 8 bases between them. The CDR3 spans 13 residues. Germline CDR1 reads LGHDT; CDR2 reads YNNKEL (reference sequence). The CDR3 region has the DNA TGTGCCAGCAGCCAAGCGGGGGCATATGGCTACACCTTC. It yields the protein CASSQAGAYGYTF.

V and J are TRBV9 and TRBJ1-3; 8 bases fit TRBD1. The CDR3 sequence is 14 residues long. With V trimmed by 4 bases and J by 11 bases, 11 bases remained unmatched. Germline V gene lookup returns CDR1 SGDLS and CDR2 YYNGEE. The CDR3 sequence is CASSRDRLRGAIYF. Written as DNA, the CDR3 is TGTGCCAGCAGCCGGGACAGGTTGCGAGGGGCCATATATTTT.

The CDR3 reads CASSEGQGNPSGANVLTF. CDR3 sequence (DNA): TGCGCCAGCAGTGAGGGGCAGGGAAACCCCTCTGGGGCCAACGTCCTGACTTTC. The J gene is TRBJ2-6, the V gene TRBV10-1; weak D call: TRBD1 (5 bases). V shed 2 bases and J shed 0 bases, with 14 bases lying between them. Per the germline V gene, CDR1 is WNHNN and CDR2 is SYGVQD (reference sequence). This CDR3 has 18 amino acids.

J is TRBJ1-1 and V is TRBV11-2; weak D call: TRBD1 (5 bases). V shed 1 base and J shed 1 base, with 7 bases lying between them. The length of the CDR3 is 14 residues. The germline V gene encodes CDR1 SGHAT and CDR2 FQNNGV. CDR3 sequence reads: CASSLGQGNTEAFF. The CDR3 nucleotides are TGTGCCAGCAGCTTAGGTCAGGGGAACACTGAAGCTTTCTTT.

This chain connects TRBV9 to TRBJ2-7, with TRBD1 matching over 7 bases. The CDR3 is made up of 13 amino acids. J lost 0 bases, V lost 3 bases, and 0 bases had no gene match. Germline assignment: CDR1 SGDLS and CDR2 YYNGEE. The CDR3 loop is CASSGQGSYEQYF. CDR3 nucleotides: TGTGCCAGCAGCGGACAGGGCTCCTACGAGCAGTACTTC.

The genes are TRBV15 and TRBJ2-1, with D possibly being TRBD1 or TRBD2 (5 bases each). Trimming cost V 1 base and J 4 bases, with 11 bases left between them. There are 15 residues in the CDR3. Germline V gene lookup returns CDR1 LNHNV and CDR2 YYDKDF (reference sequence). The CDR3 sequence is CATSRGRDGYNEQFF. CDR3 DNA sequence: TGTGCCACCAGCAGAGGCAGGGACGGATACAATGAGCAGTTCTTC.

The chain employs TRBV19 and TRBJ2-6; TRBD1 matches 10 bases. Germline V gene sequence: CDR1 LNHDA, CDR2 SQIVND (reference sequence). The CDR3 loop spans 13 amino acids. With V trimmed by 10 bases and J by 6 bases, 3 bases remained unmatched. This CDR3 is CATGTGEANVLTF. The CDR3, as DNA: TGTGCCACCGGGACAGGGGAGGCCAACGTCCTGACTTTC.

This chain connects TRBV7-2 to TRBJ2-1, with TRBD1 identical over 9 bases. The CDR3 has 15 residues. Germline CDR1 is SGHTA and CDR2 is FQGNSA. Trimming at V came to 5 bases and at J to 4 bases, leaving 6 bases not matched to a gene. CDR3 bases: TGTGCCAGCAGCCCGACGGGACAGGGTTACAATGAGCAGTTCTTC. Amino acid sequence: CASSPTGQGYNEQFF.

The rearrangement joins TRBV5-1 to TRBJ1-1; D is unclear. This CDR3 is 13 amino acids long. With 4 bases removed from V and 1 base from J, the gap between germline ends came to 8 bases. Germline CDR1 reads SGHRS; CDR2 reads YFSETQ. The CDR3 protein is CASSQDGNTEAFF. The DNA of the CDR3 is TGCGCCAGCAGCCAGGACGGGAACACTGAAGCTTTCTTT.